The 32 T cell receptor beta chains listed next were all sequenced from one sample in a study of control samples from healthy donors and cancer patients. Profiled with immunoSEQ multiplex PCR; TCRdb holds only in-frame clones, not every one. The table includes roughly 150,000 clones, approximately 86% detected once. The specimen sequenced was blood. These receptors were obtained from a man younger than 35 in good health.

The rearrangement links TRBV4-3 to TRBJ2-2, with 7 bases identical to TRBD2. Trimming took 4 bases from V and 2 from J; bases not matched to a gene: 7. Germline V gene sequence: CDR1 LGHNA, CDR2 YSLEER. This CDR3 is built from 16 residues. The CDR3 DNA reads TGCGCCAGCAGCCCCCCCGGGGGGATAAACACCGGGGAGCTGTTTTTT. It specifies CASSPPGGINTGELFF.

The chain employs TRBV7-2 and TRBJ2-2, with 10 bases fitting TRBD2. Germline assignment: CDR1 SGHTA and CDR2 FQGNSA. Germline trimming cut 5 bases from V and 2 bases from J; bases unmatched to any gene: 5. This CDR3 has 16 amino acids. The CDR3 coding sequence is TGTGCCAGCAGCCCTATAGCGGGGGGAAACACCGGGGAGCTGTTTTTT. Protein product: CASSPIAGGNTGELFF.

The sample holds one count of this clone. The V call is TRBV12-3 or TRBV12-4, the J call TRBJ2-2, with D unclear. V lost 6 bases, J lost 8 bases, and 7 bases lay in between. The CDR3 loop spans 11 amino acids. The CDR3 region has the DNA TGTGCCAGCAGGGCCGGAGGGGAGCTGTTTTTT. Amino acid sequence: CASRAGGELFF.

This chain uses TRBV5-5 with TRBJ1-6; 9 bases map to TRBD1. Germline CDR1 SGHKS, CDR2 YYEKEE (reference sequence). The CDR3 has 17 amino acids. Trimming took 4 bases from V and 3 from J; bases not matched to a gene: 8. Here the CDR3 DNA reads TGTGCCAGCAGCCGAACAGGGGGCGCAAACTATAATTCACCCCTCCACTTT. This encodes CASSRTGGANYNSPLHF.

This clone has more than one count but fewer than ten. The chain links TRBV30 to TRBJ1-1, with D hard to call. The CDR3 contains 13 residues. Germline loops: CDR1 GTSNPN, CDR2 SVGIG (reference sequence). The ends were cut back, 0 bases at V and 2 bases at J, with 7 bases in the middle. CDR3 amino acids: CAWSVPSNTEAFF. CDR3 DNA sequence: TGTGCCTGGAGTGTACCCTCCAACACTGAAGCTTTCTTT.

The chain has TRBV2 and TRBJ1-6; D may be TRBD1 (5 bases). Germline V lookup: CDR1 SNHLY, CDR2 FYNNEI. This CDR3 has 15 amino acids. Between the trimmed V and J ends, which lost 0 bases and 7 bases, there was a span of 10 bases. CDR3 in DNA: TGTGCCAGCAGTGAAGCGCTCGGGGGGAATTCACCCCTCCACTTT. This encodes CASSEALGGNSPLHF.

The chain joins TRBV28 to TRBJ1-6; 11 nucleotides match TRBD1. Germline V gene data show CDR1 as MDHEN and CDR2 as SYDVKM. Trimming cost V 4 bases and J 9 bases; bases outside gene matches: 8. The CDR3 runs to 16 residues. In DNA, the CDR3 is TGTGCCAGCAGTTCCCCGACCGGGACAGGGGGTTCACCCCTCCACTTT. It yields the protein CASSSPTGTGGSPLHF.

V gene TRBV5-4 combines with J gene TRBJ1-1; no clear D. This CDR3 region has 12 residues. V lost 0 bases and J 3 bases, leaving 3 bases between the germline ends. CDR1 and CDR2 from the germline V gene are SGHNT and YYREEE (reference sequence). This CDR3 is CASSLVDTEAFF. Here the CDR3 DNA reads TGTGCCAGCAGCTTGGTGGACACTGAAGCTTTCTTT. Combining the CDR3 with reference TRBV5-4 and TRBJ1-1 gives the whole variable domain ETGVTQSPTHLIKTRGQQVTLRCSSQSGHNTVSWYQQALGQGPQFIFQYYREEENGRGNFPPRFSGLQFPNYSSELNVNALELDDSALYLCASSLVDTEAFFGQGTRLTVV.

CDR3 sequence reads: CASSHGHFQETQYF. CDR3 coding DNA: TGTGCCAGCAGCCACGGCCATTTCCAAGAGACCCAGTACTTC. J is TRBJ2-5 and V is TRBV3-1 (or the pseudogene TRBV3-2); D remains ambiguous. The V gene's germline CDR1 is LGHDT and CDR2 YNNKEL (reference sequence). The V end was cut by 3 bases, the J end by 1 base, with 9 bases between. The CDR3 loop spans 14 amino acids.

The J gene is TRBJ2-3, the V gene TRBV13, with D unresolved. Trimming took 4 bases from V and 7 from J, leaving 6 bases between them. CDR1 PRHDT and CDR2 FYEKMQ come from the germline V gene (reference sequence). This CDR3 is 11 amino acids long. CDR3 amino acids: CASSSGNTQYF. DNA of the CDR3: TGTGCCAGCAGCTCCGGTAATACGCAGTATTTT.

The chain carries TRBV30 and TRBJ1-2; TRBD1 is a possible D gene (5 bases). V gave up 5 bases and J gave up 3 bases, with 19 bases separating them. CDR3 length: 15 residues. Germline V gene lookup returns CDR1 GTSNPN and CDR2 SVGIG (reference sequence). The CDR3 region is CAWVGSAQVYYGYTF. The DNA for the CDR3 is TGTGCCTGGGTGGGGAGTGCACAGGTATACTATGGCTACACCTTC.

V and J are TRBV5-1 and TRBJ2-7; 7 bases are shared with TRBD1. CDR3 length: 15 residues. V was pared by 3 bases and J by 2 bases, with 8 bases of the junction left unmatched. CDR1 SGHRS and CDR2 YFSETQ come from the germline V gene. CDR3 bases: TGCGCCAGCAGCTGGGGGACAGCATTCCCCTACGAGCAGTACTTC. Protein product: CASSWGTAFPYEQYF.

This clone was seen only a few times. The chain links TRBV12-3 or TRBV12-4 to TRBJ2-7, with D maybe TRBD2 (6 bases). The CDR3 has 13 amino acids. V was pared by 6 bases and J by 6 bases, with 15 bases between. The CDR3 DNA is TGTGCCAGCAGGCACCGGAGGAGGGCCGAGCAGTACTTC. Its protein product is CASRHRRRAEQYF.

V and J are TRBV5-1 and TRBJ2-7; maybe TRBD2 (6 bases). CDR1 SGHRS and CDR2 YFSETQ come from the germline V gene. V shed 4 bases and J shed 7 bases, with 21 bases lying between them. This CDR3 contains 15 residues. The CDR3 protein is CASSPGISGTEEQYF. CDR3 bases: TGCGCCAGCAGCCCTGGGATATCCGGGACTGAAGAGCAGTACTTC.

The rearrangement joins TRBV3-1 (or the pseudogene TRBV3-2) to TRBJ2-6; weak D call: TRBD1 (5 bases). Germline CDR1 LGHDT, CDR2 YNNKEL (reference sequence). This CDR3 is 15 amino acids long. With 5 bases removed from V and 2 bases from J, the gap between germline ends came to 10 bases. The DNA of the CDR3 is TGTGCCAGCAGCTTCACAGGAGCTGGGGCCAACGTCCTGACTTTC. This sequence encodes CASSFTGAGANVLTF.

V gene TRBV5-1 combines with J gene TRBJ2-2, with D tentatively TRBD1 (6 bases). With 7 bases removed from V and 5 bases from J, the gap between germline ends came to 15 bases. CDR1 and CDR2 from the germline V gene are SGHRS and YFSETQ. This CDR3 has 14 amino acids. The CDR3 sequence: CASGTTGRTGELFF. DNA for the CDR3: TGCGCCAGCGGGACGACAGGTCGGACCGGGGAGCTGTTTTTT. The variable domain in full, with the rest retrieved from reference TRBV5-1 and TRBJ2-2, is KAGVTQTPRYLIKTRGQQVTLSCSPISGHRSVSWYQQTPGQGLQFLFEYFSETQRNKGNFPGRFSGRQFSNSRSEMNVSTLELGDSALYLCASGTTGRTGELFFGEGSRLTVL.

The J gene is TRBJ2-3, the V gene TRBV28; D gene uncertain. Trimming cost V 4 bases and J 6 bases, with 2 bases left between them. Germline V lookup: CDR1 MDHEN, CDR2 SYDVKM. This CDR3 region has 10 residues. CDR3 bases: TGTGCCAGCAGTTGGGATACGCAGTATTTT. It codes for CASSWDTQYF.

This sequence joins TRBV6-2 or TRBV6-3 and TRBJ2-7, with a tentative D call TRBD2 (6 bases). Germline values: CDR1 MNHEY, CDR2 SVGEGT. The CDR3 length is 16 residues. The V end was cut by 0 bases, the J end by 0 bases, with 12 bases between. The CDR3 region has the DNA TGTGCCAGCAGTTACTCACCGGGACTGAGCTCCTACGAGCAGTACTTC. Amino acid sequence: CASSYSPGLSSYEQYF.

CDR3 DNA sequence: TGTGCCAGCAGCTTCGGGGGGGCCGGGGAGCTGTTTTTT. It codes for CASSFGGAGELFF. The chain joins TRBV5-6 to TRBJ2-2, with TRBD2 identical over 8 bases. The V segment lost 2 bases and the J segment 6 bases; nucleotides outside the gene matches: 0. This CDR3 is 13 amino acids long. Germline V gene sequence: CDR1 SGHDT, CDR2 YYEEEE.

CDR3 coding DNA: TGTGCCAGCAGTTACTCGATGACAGGGGCTCAGCCCCAGCATTTT. This codes for CASSYSMTGAQPQHF. V usage is TRBV6-5 and J usage is TRBJ1-5; 8 bases are shared with TRBD1. Germline V gene sequence: CDR1 MNHEY, CDR2 SVGAGI. J lost 6 bases, V lost 0 bases, and 4 bases had no gene match. The CDR3 contains 15 residues.

This clone is a singleton in its sample. This sequence joins TRBV4-1 and TRBJ2-3, with TRBD2 matching over 8 bases. The V and J ends lost 2 bases and 0 bases, in that order; junction bases with no gene match: 4. Germline V CDR1 and CDR2: MGHRA, YSYEKL. The CDR3 contains 16 residues. CDR3 protein: CASSQTSGGSTDTQYF. As DNA, the CDR3 is TGCGCCAGCAGCCAAACTAGCGGCGGGAGCACAGATACGCAGTATTTT.

This chain connects TRBV19 to TRBJ1-5; D gene ambiguous. The germline CDR1 and CDR2 sequences are LNHDA and SQIVND (reference sequence). The CDR3 has 15 residues. V was cut by 3 bases and J by 4 bases, with 13 bases left in between. The DNA of the CDR3 is TGTGCCAGTAGTATGATTCGGGAGGGAAATCAGCCCCAGCATTTT. Its translation: CASSMIREGNQPQHF.

The J gene is TRBJ1-3, the V gene TRBV7-8; D ambiguous. V gave up 1 base and J gave up 1 base, with 5 bases separating them. This CDR3 contains 14 residues. Germline V CDR1 and CDR2: SGHVS, FQNEAQ. The CDR3 DNA reads as TGTGCCAGCAGCTTAGGAGGGTCTGGAAACACCATATATTTT. Residues: CASSLGGSGNTIYF. The whole variable domain, filled in from reference TRBV7-8 and TRBJ1-3, reads GAGVSQSPRYKVAKRGQDVALRCDPISGHVSLFWYQQALGQGPEFLTYFQNEAQLDKSGLPSDRFFAERPEGSVSTLKIQRTQQEDSAVYLCASSLGGSGNTIYFGEGSWLTVV.

This chain connects TRBV15 to TRBJ2-7; D is perhaps TRBD1 (6 bases). Germline CDR1 and CDR2: LNHNV and YYDKDF (reference sequence). This CDR3 comprises 14 residues. V was clipped by 0 bases and J by 6 bases, with 12 bases between them. The CDR3 bases are TGTGCCACCAGCAGAGATCACAGGGCAGGCGAGCAGTACTTC. Protein product: CATSRDHRAGEQYF. Full variable domain (outside the CDR3, taken from reference TRBV15 and TRBJ2-7): DAMVIQNPRYQVTQFGKPVTLSCSQTLNHNVMYWYQQKSSQAPKLLFHYYDKDFNNEADTPDNFQSRRPNTSFCFLDIRSPGLGDTAMYLCATSRDHRAGEQYFGPGTRLTVT.

The J gene is TRBJ1-5, the V gene TRBV5-5; possibly TRBD1 for D (6 bases). There are 15 residues in the CDR3. Trimming removed 5 bases at V and 0 bases at J, with 12 bases between. Germline V gene sequence: CDR1 SGHKS, CDR2 YYEKEE (reference sequence). The CDR3: CASRTGIYSNQPQHF. The CDR3 nucleotides read TGTGCCAGCAGGACAGGAATCTATAGCAATCAGCCCCAGCATTTT.

The chain couples TRBV10-3 to TRBJ2-7; D might be TRBD1 or TRBD2, each matching 5 bases. The V end lost 10 bases, the J end lost 0 bases, and 10 bases lay between the germline ends. This CDR3 comprises 12 residues. Germline V gene sequence: CDR1 ENHRY, CDR2 SYGVKD. The CDR3 protein is CATGTDSYEQYF. The CDR3, as DNA: TGTGCCACGGGGACGGACTCCTACGAGCAGTACTTC.

The V call is TRBV4-1, the J call TRBJ2-7; TRBD2 matches at 9 bases. V trimming: 0 bases; J trimming: 4 bases; junction bases outside the gene matches: 7. Germline assignment: CDR1 MGHRA and CDR2 YSYEKL. CDR3 size: 16 residues. The CDR3: CASSQDTAGGPYEQYF. The CDR3 DNA sequence: TGCGCCAGCAGCCAAGATACAGCGGGGGGACCATACGAGCAGTACTTC.

The J gene is TRBJ1-4, the V gene TRBV5-1; 7 bases are a match to TRBD1. CDR1 is SGHRS, CDR2 YFSETQ, per germline. This CDR3 has 15 amino acids. After removal of 3 bases from V and 7 bases from J, the junction contained 9 bases not matched to a gene. The CDR3 spells CASSSRDSGGEKLFF. The CDR3 coding sequence is TGCGCCAGCAGCTCCCGGGACAGTGGAGGTGAAAAACTGTTTTTT.

The rearrangement links TRBV6-5 to TRBJ1-3; TRBD1 aligns across 7 bases. From germline, CDR1 is MNHEY and CDR2 SVGAGI. V lost 0 bases, J lost 2 bases, and 4 bases stayed unmatched. The CDR3 covers 16 residues. CDR3 sequence: CASSYSQTGTGNTIYF. The CDR3 DNA sequence: TGTGCCAGCAGTTACTCGCAGACAGGGACTGGAAACACCATATATTTT.

The chain combines TRBV19 with TRBJ1-2, with D uncertain. The ends were cut back, 10 bases at V and 3 bases at J, with 9 bases in the middle. The germline CDR1 and CDR2 sequences are LNHDA and SQIVND (reference sequence). The CDR3 length is 11 residues. CDR3 sequence reads: CATSTYYGYTF. The CDR3 nucleotides are TGTGCCACCTCAACGTACTATGGCTACACCTTC.

The chain uses TRBV5-4 and TRBJ2-7, with D perhaps TRBD2 (5 bases). Trimming cost V 4 bases and J 6 bases, with 14 bases left between them. The CDR3 is 13 amino acids. Germline CDR1 SGHNT, CDR2 YYREEE (reference sequence). The CDR3 reads CASSPLGIGEQYF. In DNA form, the CDR3 reads TGTGCCAGCAGCCCCCTCGGGATAGGCGAGCAGTACTTC.

The chain employs TRBV29-1 and TRBJ2-7, with unresolved D. V lost 6 bases and J lost 2, with 14 bases in between. Germline CDR1 is SQVTM and CDR2 is ANQGSEA. The CDR3 covers 13 residues. This CDR3 reads CSVTLDGTYEQYF. The CDR3 DNA is TGCAGCGTGACCCTGGACGGAACCTACGAGCAGTACTTC.